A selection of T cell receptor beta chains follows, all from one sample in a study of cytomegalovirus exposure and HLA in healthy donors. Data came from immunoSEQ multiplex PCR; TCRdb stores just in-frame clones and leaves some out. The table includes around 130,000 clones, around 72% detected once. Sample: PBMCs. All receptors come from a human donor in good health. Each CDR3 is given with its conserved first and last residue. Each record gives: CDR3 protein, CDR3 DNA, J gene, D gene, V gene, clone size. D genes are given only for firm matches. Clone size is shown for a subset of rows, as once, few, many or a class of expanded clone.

CASSLQITHSYEQYF TGTGCCAGCAGTTTACAGATTACGCACTCCTACGAGCAGTACTTC TRBJ2-7 - TRBV27 -
CASSSRQGGEKLFF TGCGCCAGCAGCTCGCGACAGGGGGGTGAAAAACTGTTTTTT TRBJ1-4 TRBD1 TRBV5-1 -
CASSFPLRDTQYF TGTGCCAGCAGTTTCCCCCTGAGAGATACGCAGTATTTT TRBJ2-3 - TRBV28 -
CASSRTRGDTQYF TGTGCCAGCAGCAGGACTCGAGGGGATACGCAGTATTTT TRBJ2-3 - TRBV7-3 -
CASSSDRPPMNTEAFF TGTGCCAGCAGCTCCGACAGGCCCCCCATGAACACTGAAGCTTTCTTT TRBJ1-1 - TRBV7-8 -
CASSPRAGETQYF TGCGCCAGCAGCCCCCGGGCAGGGGAGACCCAGTACTTC TRBJ2-5 - TRBV5-1 -
CASSASSEPPPSSTDTQYF TGCGCCAGCAGTGCGTCTAGCGAGCCACCCCCCTCTAGCACAGATACGCAGTATTTT TRBJ2-3 - TRBV10-1 -
CASSLYGQGGYTF TGTGCCAGTAGTCTCTACGGACAGGGTGGCTACACCTTC TRBJ1-2 TRBD1 TRBV19 -
CASGSGTSGSTDTQYF TGTGCCAGCGGATCCGGGACTAGCGGTAGCACAGATACGCAGTATTTT TRBJ2-3 TRBD2 TRBV5-4 few
CASSEWQEQYF TGTGCCAGCAGTGAATGGCAGGAGCAGTACTTC TRBJ2-7 - TRBV6-1 -
CASSQDNSYNEQFF TGTGCCAGCAGCCAAGATAACAGCTACAATGAGCAGTTCTTC TRBJ2-1 - TRBV14 -
CASSLFPSGGPGEKLFF TGTGCCAGCAGTTTATTCCCCTCAGGGGGGCCTGGTGAAAAACTGTTTTTT TRBJ1-4 TRBD1 TRBV28 -
CASSPGQGNYEQYF TGCGCCAGCAGCCCGGGACAGGGAAACTACGAGCAGTACTTC TRBJ2-7 TRBD1 TRBV4-3 -
CASSFEGVQPQHF TGCGCCAGCAGCTTCGAGGGGGTTCAGCCCCAGCATTTT TRBJ1-5 - TRBV5-1 -
CASSLGGPQETQYF TGTGCTAGCAGCTTGGGTGGGCCCCAAGAGACCCAGTACTTC TRBJ2-5 - TRBV7-7 few
CASRFLAAQEQYF TGCGCCAGCAGATTTCTAGCGGCCCAGGAGCAGTACTTC TRBJ2-7 TRBD2 TRBV5-1 -
CASSLDGTRDTQYF TGTGCCAGCAGCTTAGATGGGACTAGAGATACGCAGTATTTT TRBJ2-3 TRBD2 TRBV11-2 -
CASRQIRDRGSSSYNSPLHF TGTGCCAGCAGACAGATCCGGGACAGGGGATCGAGCTCCTATAATTCACCCCTCCACTTT TRBJ1-6 TRBD1 TRBV27 few
CASSRQGDYEQYF TGTGCCAGCTCAAGACAGGGCGACTACGAGCAGTACTTC TRBJ2-7 TRBD1 TRBV19 -
CASSFFRGSSYNEQFF TGTGCCAGCAGTTTCTTCAGGGGGAGCTCCTACAATGAGCAGTTCTTC TRBJ2-1 TRBD1 TRBV6-5 few
CASSQGDSFYEQYF TGTGCCAGCAGCCAAGGGGACAGCTTCTACGAGCAGTACTTC TRBJ2-7 TRBD1 TRBV4-2 -
CASSLERTRSGNTIYF TGTGCCAGCAGCTTGGAAAGGACAAGATCTGGAAACACCATATATTTT TRBJ1-3 - TRBV5-4 once
CASSPRTGSSYEQYF TGTGCCAGCAGCCCTAGAACCGGGAGCTCCTACGAGCAGTACTTC TRBJ2-7 - TRBV9 -
CASSAIYGYTF TGTGCCAGCAGTGCTATCTATGGCTACACCTTC TRBJ1-2 - TRBV2 -
CASRYGTGALAGPQHF TGTGCCAGCAGATATGGGACAGGGGCTCTAGCGGGGCCCCAGCATTTT TRBJ1-5 TRBD1 TRBV28 -
CASSAQAGSPLHF TGCGCCAGCAGTGCGCAGGCGGGTTCACCCCTCCACTTT TRBJ1-6 - TRBV10-2 -
CASPNHQGPRDRGSPFEAFF TGTGCCAGCCCCAACCACCAGGGGCCGCGGGACAGGGGGAGTCCTTTTGAAGCTTTCTTT TRBJ1-1 - TRBV21-1 -
CASTDSYTGELFF TGTGCCAGTACCGACAGCTACACCGGGGAGCTGTTTTTT TRBJ2-2 - TRBV19 -
CASSSPGTGGLLRKETQYF TGTGCCAGCAGCTCTCCCGGGACAGGGGGCCTCTTGAGGAAAGAGACCCAGTACTTC TRBJ2-5 TRBD1 TRBV7-9 -
CASSLVQNTEAFF TGTGCCAGCAGCTTAGTACAGAACACTGAAGCTTTCTTT TRBJ1-1 - TRBV13 -
CASSLGPAGGEQFF TGTGCCAGCAGTCTCGGACCTGCAGGGGGTGAGCAGTTCTTC TRBJ2-1 TRBD1 TRBV6-6 -
CASSLGLAAAYEQYF TGTGCCAGCAGCTTAGGACTAGCGGCGGCCTACGAGCAGTACTTC TRBJ2-7 TRBD2 TRBV7-8 -
CSVGPDRVIYEQYF TGCAGCGTTGGCCCCGACAGGGTGATCTACGAGCAGTACTTC TRBJ2-7 TRBD1 TRBV29-1 -
CASGTPDQPQHF TGTGCCAGCGGGACTCCTGATCAGCCCCAGCATTTT TRBJ1-5 - TRBV2 medium-sized
CASSLAGWGVEQFF TGTGCCAGCAGTTTAGCGGGCTGGGGGGTGGAGCAGTTCTTC TRBJ2-1 - TRBV28 -
CASSLQNMNTEAFF TGTGCCAGCAGTCTTCAGAACATGAACACTGAAGCTTTCTTT TRBJ1-1 - TRBV7-2 -
CASSQPDRAGYEQYF TGCGCCAGCAGCCAACCGGACAGGGCGGGCTACGAGCAGTACTTC TRBJ2-7 TRBD1 TRBV4-1 once
CASSLVGGGIQPQHF TGTGCCAGCAGCTTAGTTGGGGGAGGTATTCAGCCCCAGCATTTT TRBJ1-5 - TRBV7-2 -
CASSVSGNTEAFF TGTGCCAGCAGTGTAAGCGGGAACACTGAAGCTTTCTTT TRBJ1-1 - TRBV6-1 few
CASNEVNTEAFF TGCGCCAGCAACGAGGTAAACACTGAAGCTTTCTTT TRBJ1-1 - TRBV5-1 few
CATSGRTGTITGELFF TGTGCCACCAGCGGCAGGACAGGGACTATTACCGGGGAGCTGTTTTTT TRBJ2-2 - TRBV15 -
CASSFQGGTQYF TGTGCCAGCAGCTTCCAGGGGGGGACCCAGTACTTC TRBJ2-5 - TRBV7-3 few
CASSPLQMNTEAFF TGTGCCAGCTCACCACTGCAGATGAACACTGAAGCTTTCTTT TRBJ1-1 - TRBV18 -
CASSDRTGGSYGYTF TGTGCCAGCAGTGATCGGACAGGGGGCAGCTATGGCTACACCTTC TRBJ1-2 TRBD1 TRBV6-1 -